This T cell receptor beta chain was obtained from a study of T cells in Graves' hyperthyroidism and ophthalmopathy. The source material, RNA transcripts, was used to amplify TCR beta CDR3 regions. In the first-round RT-PCR of the TCR CDR3, the HTBI primer set was used. One entry per CDR3 protein, called by TCRdb with MiXCR from the multiplex PCR reads. The repertoire holds roughly 200,000 distinct CDR3 sequences, 15% to 20% seen once, with 35% to 50% in the top ten. Germline V lookup: CDR1 DFQATT, CDR2 SNEGSKA (reference sequence). This CDR3 region has 14 residues. Trimming cost V 0 bases and J 0 bases, with 6 bases left between them. This clonotype came up many times. The patients, who ranged from 18 to 65 in age, presented with newly diagnosed hyperthyroidism lasting under 2 months.

The chain joins TRBV20-1 to TRBJ1-3; no definite D call. The sequence derives from a man aged 35 to 55 with Graves' hyperthyroidism. Specimen: blood. CDR3 sequence reads: CSAREGRSGNTIYF. The CDR3 DNA sequence: TGCAGTGCTAGAGAGGGTCGCTCTGGAAACACCATATATTTT.